This T cell receptor (beta chain) was profiled in a study of CD8 T cells in ankylosing spondylitis. Study results and limitations: Disease-linked clones reportedly showed significant enrichment in matched ankylosing spondylitis synovial fluid.

Only a few counts were recorded for this clonotype. As yet, its antigen is unknown. The germline gene is not matched at one end of the junction; a read error may be the cause. Via MiXCR, TCRdb re-called the 5' RACE reads, giving one row per CDR3 protein. Of 200,000 to 250,000 distinct CDR3 sequences in the sample, roughly a tenth are singletons; the top ten hold 21%. Germline V gives CDR1 MDHEN, CDR2 SYDVKM. The CDR3 has 12 residues. Sequenced input: blood, either unsorted or a sorted T cell fraction (not recorded which). The chain employs TRBV28 and TRBJ1-2, with D uncertain. This clonotype was obtained from a male donor with ankylosing spondylitis or in good health (not recorded which). In nucleotides, the CDR3 is TGTGCCAGCACCGATGCGGGCTTTGGCTACCCCTTC. It codes for CASTDAGFGYPF.